A selection of T cell receptor beta chains follows, all from one sample in a study of Graves' ophthalmopathy and Graves' hyperthyroidism. TCRdb used MiXCR to reprocess the multiplex PCR reads, holding one entry per CDR3 protein. The data show some 750,000 distinct CDR3 sequences, roughly two fifths seen once. The sample was peripheral blood. The receptors here all came from an adult man with Graves' ophthalmopathy. Each CDR3 is given with its conserved first and last residue. D genes are given only for firm matches. Clone size is shown for a subset of rows, as once, few, many or a class of expanded clone.

v_gene,abundance,j_gene,d_gene,CDR3aa,CDR3nt
TRBV7-9,many,TRBJ1-2,NA,CASSLASQIYNYGYTF,TGTGCCAGCAGCTTAGCTAGCCAGATCTATAACTATGGCTACACCTTC
TRBV11-2,few,TRBJ1-3,NA,CASSPTDRRNTIYF,TGTGCCAGCAGCCCGACCGACCGAAGAAACACCATATATTTT
TRBV2,few,TRBJ2-5,NA,CASRLSRTVQETQYF,TGTGCCAGCCGCCTTAGTAGGACAGTCCAAGAGACCCAGTACTTC
TRBV7-9,many,TRBJ1-2,NA,CASSFGQQHYGYTF,TGTGCCAGCAGCTTTGGACAGCAGCACTATGGCTACACCTTC
TRBV7-9,NA,TRBJ2-7,NA,CASSQDFLQPGDEQYF,TGTGCCAGCAGCCAAGATTTTCTCCAGCCGGGAGACGAGCAGTACTTC
TRBV7-9,NA,TRBJ2-6,NA,CASSQPARGANVLTF,TGTGCCAGCTCTCAGCCGGCGCGTGGGGCCAACGTCCTGACTTTC
TRBV2,NA,TRBJ1-1,TRBD1,CASSTGQGRF,TGTGCCAGCAGTACGGGACAGGGGCGCTTT
TRBV7-3,NA,TRBJ1-6,NA,CASSLNSEKNSPLHF,TGTGCCAGCAGCTTAAACAGCGAGAAGAATTCACCCCTCCACTTT
TRBV10-3,NA,TRBJ2-2,TRBD2,CAALSSTGTSVTGELFF,TGTGCCGCCCTTTCCTCCACCGGGACTAGCGTAACCGGGGAGCTGTTTTTT
TRBV24-1,NA,TRBJ1-5,TRBD1,CATSGPGTVGDQPQHF,TGTGCCACCAGTGGCCCAGGGACAGTGGGGGATCAGCCCCAGCATTTT
TRBV25-1,NA,TRBJ2-6,NA,CASVLLVRAYGANVLTF,TGTGCCAGCGTACTACTTGTTCGGGCCTATGGGGCCAACGTCCTGACTTTC
TRBV12-3/TRBV12-4,NA,TRBJ2-5,NA,CASTLETQYF,TGTGCCAGCACCCTCGAGACCCAGTACTTC
TRBV7-9,few,TRBJ2-7,NA,CASSPKGRPSYEQYF,TGTGCCAGCAGCCCTAAGGGGCGTCCCTCCTACGAGCAGTACTTC
TRBV7-9,few,TRBJ2-7,NA,CASSLEQHRGSYEQYF,TGTGCCAGCAGCTTAGAACAGCATAGGGGCTCCTACGAGCAGTACTTC
TRBV7-9,NA,TRBJ2-7,NA,CASRFWGPLTYEQYF,TGTGCCAGTAGATTTTGGGGACCACTTACCTACGAGCAGTACTTC
TRBV20-1,few,TRBJ1-4,NA,CSAISGLTINEKLFF,TGCAGTGCTATAAGCGGGCTTACAATTAATGAAAAACTGTTTTTT
TRBV24-1,many,TRBJ2-6,NA,CATSPNSGANVLTF,TGTGCCACCTCCCCTAACTCTGGGGCCAACGTCCTGACTTTC
TRBV7-9,NA,TRBJ1-2,NA,CASTTSGTPPGYTF,TGTGCCAGCACCACGAGTGGGACGCCACCGGGCTACACCTTC
TRBV29-1,many,TRBJ2-2,TRBD2,CSVVAGVGELFF,TGCAGCGTTGTAGCGGGGGTCGGGGAGCTGTTTTTT
TRBV9,NA,TRBJ1-1,NA,CASSVGEPFEAFF,TGTGCCAGCAGCGTAGGGGAGCCCTTTGAAGCTTTCTTT
TRBV7-3,many,TRBJ2-2,NA,CASSSYANGAYTGELFF,TGTGCCAGCAGCTCCTACGCGAACGGGGCCTACACCGGGGAGCTGTTTTTT
TRBV3-1,NA,TRBJ2-3,TRBD2,CASRSGGRSTDTQYF,TGTGCCAGCAGGTCGGGAGGACGAAGCACAGATACGCAGTATTTT
TRBV24-1,NA,TRBJ1-4,NA,CASSWTANSEKLFF,TGTGCCAGCAGTTGGACAGCGAATAGTGAAAAACTGTTTTTT
TRBV4-3,NA,TRBJ1-6,NA,CASSQDDDSPLHF,TGCGCCAGCAGCCAAGATGACGACTCACCCCTCCACTTT
TRBV2,few,TRBJ2-7,NA,CASSAGVAEQYF,TGTGCCAGCAGTGCAGGGGTGGCCGAGCAGTACTTC
TRBV7-2,many,TRBJ1-6,NA,CASSGRDARSPHF,TGTGCCAGCAGCGGCCGGGACGCCCGTTCCCCCCACTTT
TRBV10-3,NA,TRBJ1-2,NA,CASTRVFYYGYTF,TGTGCCAGCACTAGGGTGTTTTACTATGGCTACACCTTC
TRBV29-1,NA,TRBJ2-7,TRBD1,CSVDRTGAAEQYF,TGCAGCGTTGACAGGACAGGGGCGGCCGAGCAGTACTTC
TRBV28,NA,TRBJ1-2,NA,CASSKGRGYTF,TGTGCCAGCAGTAAGGGCCGTGGCTACACCTTC
TRBV27,few,TRBJ2-7,TRBD1,CASTPDRALYEQYF,TGTGCCAGCACTCCGGACAGGGCCTTATACGAGCAGTACTTC
TRBV2,NA,TRBJ2-2,TRBD1,CAGQAHQGTGELFF,TGTGCCGGACAGGCCCACCAGGGCACCGGGGAGCTGTTTTTT
TRBV20-1,NA,TRBJ2-7,TRBD1,CSARVDRENEQYF,TGCAGTGCTAGAGTTGACAGGGAAAACGAGCAGTACTTC
TRBV20-1,NA,TRBJ1-5,TRBD1,CSARGTGGSSNQPQHF,TGCAGTGCTAGAGGGACAGGGGGATCGAGCAATCAGCCCCAGCATTTT
TRBV19,many,TRBJ2-7,NA,CASKAGPYEQYF,TGTGCCAGTAAGGCAGGGCCCTACGAGCAGTACTTC
TRBV20-1,NA,TRBJ2-7,TRBD2,CSRRTSGATYEQYF,TGCAGTCGTCGAACTAGCGGGGCTACCTACGAGCAGTACTTC
TRBV5-1,NA,TRBJ1-6,NA,CASSCGLAEALHF,TGCGCCAGTAGCTGTGGACTAGCGGAGGCCCTCCACTTT
TRBV20-1,NA,TRBJ2-6,TRBD2,CSARDARKGLAPQGGANVLTF,TGCAGTGCTAGAGACGCACGAAAAGGACTAGCCCCACAAGGGGGGGCCAACGTCCTGACTTTC
TRBV28,many,TRBJ1-1,NA,CASSLVRVAAFF,TGTGCCAGCAGTTTGGTCAGGGTGGCAGCTTTCTTT
TRBV5-1,NA,TRBJ2-5,NA,CASSLGGPVNQETQYF,TGCGCCAGCAGCTTGGGCGGGCCCGTCAATCAAGAGACCCAGTACTTC
TRBV29-1,NA,TRBJ1-1,NA,CSVRPANTEAFF,TGCAGCGTTCGCCCAGCGAACACTGAAGCTTTCTTT
TRBV20-1,many,TRBJ2-6,TRBD1,CSARTDRGTGANVLTF,TGCAGTGCTAGGACGGACAGGGGGACTGGGGCCAACGTCCTGACTTTC
TRBV5-5,many,TRBJ1-6,NA,CASSLAGQARSPLHF,TGTGCCAGCAGCTTGGCCGGGCAGGCTCGGTCACCCCTCCACTTT
TRBV7-9,few,TRBJ1-2,NA,CASSNGAAYGYTF,TGTGCCAGCAGCAATGGGGCAGCCTATGGCTACACCTTC
TRBV10-3,NA,TRBJ2-5,TRBD1,CAISRSRDRAETQYF,TGTGCCATCAGTAGATCCCGGGACAGGGCAGAGACCCAGTACTTC
TRBV10-3,once,TRBJ2-5,TRBD2,CAISERGGETQYF,TGTGCCATCAGTGAGCGGGGAGGGGAGACCCAGTACTTC
TRBV29-1,many,TRBJ2-5,NA,CSVELPDGVGETQYF,TGCAGCGTTGAGCTTCCGGACGGAGTAGGGGAGACCCAGTACTTC
TRBV29-1,many,TRBJ1-1,TRBD1,CSVKPKQGEGEAFF,TGCAGCGTGAAACCTAAACAGGGGGAAGGTGAAGCTTTCTTT
TRBV2,many,TRBJ1-1,NA,CASRSRTEAFF,TGTGCCAGCAGGAGTCGGACTGAAGCTTTCTTT
TRBV14,NA,TRBJ1-2,NA,CASSPVGRANYGYTF,TGTGCCAGCAGCCCCGTGGGACGGGCCAACTATGGCTACACCTTC
TRBV2,many,TRBJ1-6,NA,CASILGQNNSPLHF,NA